This T cell receptor (beta chain) was profiled in a study of long-term antiretroviral therapy in people with HIV. With survey level as its setting, the immunoSEQ assay was v3.0. This table comes from immunoSEQ multiplex PCR, and its TCRdb copy is limited to in-frame clones, with some not included. The sample holds some 29,000 clones, about 77% seen once. Findings of the study overall: Post-ART diversity increased but stayed below transplant donor controls. Clonal expansions arising prior to ART prevailed in the repertoire at every time point.

V was trimmed by 4 bases and J by 2 bases, leaving 15 bases between them. CDR1 and CDR2 from the germline V gene are SGHTA and FQGNSA. The CDR3 is made up of 15 amino acids. On this clone itself: What it binds is not known.

Per donor, at least one pre-ART and at least two post-ART PBMC samples were obtained. In each sample, roughly 1-11 million cryopreserved PBMC were present before DNA extraction. The receptor comes from a man in his late teens or twenties with HIV. This specimen was unsorted PBMCs, taken 1.5 years before starting antiretroviral therapy. The chain carries TRBV7-2 and TRBJ2-7, with unresolved D. Here the CDR3 reads CASSSNSRHPYEQYF. In nucleotides, the CDR3 is TGTGCCAGCAGCTCGAATTCTAGGCACCCCTACGAGCAGTACTTC.